This T cell receptor (beta chain) was sequenced for a study of shared clonotypes between healthy human individuals. Trimming took 3 bases from V and 4 from J, leaving 6 bases between them. Germline V gives CDR1 KGHSH, CDR2 LQKENI. The CDR3 spans 13 residues. Comment on this clone: Antigen: not known. In the same sample, other DNA sequences code for this CDR3.

Overall study results and limits: The low donor count limited represented genetic and exposure-history diversity.

Nashville, Tennessee was home to all donors, each a Caucasian adult. Under the authors' procedure: ImmunoSEQ gave junction-only sequences without quality scores, so filtering differed. Some clones are missing from TCRdb's copy, which holds only in-frame ones; the method was immunoSEQ multiplex PCR. V, J and clone size reflect that table, while D and trimming were determined from the DNA. Here the sample spans 1.6 million or so clones, approximately 98.5% being singletons. The clonotype was recovered from a man aged 30 to 45 in good health. The chain employs TRBV18 and TRBJ2-2; D not certain. Sequencing was carried out using naive CD4+ T cells sorted from blood. The subset: CD45RA+ positively selected. The CDR3 here is CASSPLPTGELFF. CDR3 nucleotides: TGTGCCAGCTCACCGCTTCCCACCGGGGAGCTGTTTTTT.